This T cell receptor beta chain emerged from a study of type 1 regulatory T cells. This clonotype was observed a few times. What it binds is not known. TCRdb analysed the reads with MiXCR anew, one entry per CDR3 protein. The sample has roughly 71,000 distinct CDR3 sequences; 50% to 70% are singletons. Deletions cut 0 bases from V and 10 bases from J, with 7 bases between. This CDR3 spans 12 amino acids. Germline V gene lookup returns CDR1 MNHEY and CDR2 SVGEGT. The rearrangement joins TRBV6-2 or TRBV6-3 to TRBJ2-1; either TRBD1 or TRBD2 may fit D (6 bases each). The source material was cultured T cells, either the whole culture or a sorted T cell fraction (not recorded which). Noted subset: Tr1-enriched cell product generated in vitro against host alloantigens. The sequence was collected from a human donor in good health. The CDR3 region has the DNA TGTGCCAGCAGTTACTCGGGGGGCGAGCAGTTCTTC. Translation gives CASSYSGGEQFF.